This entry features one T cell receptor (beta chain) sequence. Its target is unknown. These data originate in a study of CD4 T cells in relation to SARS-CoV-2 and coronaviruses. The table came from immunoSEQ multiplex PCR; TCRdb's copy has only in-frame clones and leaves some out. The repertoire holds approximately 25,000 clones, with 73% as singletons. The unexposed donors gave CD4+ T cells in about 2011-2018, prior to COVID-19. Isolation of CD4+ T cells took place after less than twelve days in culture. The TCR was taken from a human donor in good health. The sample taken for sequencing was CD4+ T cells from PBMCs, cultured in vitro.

CDR3 sequence reads: CASSWTLDVGNEQFF. As DNA, the CDR3 is TGCGCCAGCAGCTGGACACTAGATGTGGGCAATGAGCAGTTCTTC. The chain recombines TRBV5-1 with TRBJ2-1; D tentatively reads TRBD1 or TRBD2 (5 bases each). V was trimmed by 3 bases and J by 6 bases, leaving 16 bases between them. Germline-derived CDR1 and CDR2 are SGHRS and YFSETQ. The CDR3 contains 15 residues.